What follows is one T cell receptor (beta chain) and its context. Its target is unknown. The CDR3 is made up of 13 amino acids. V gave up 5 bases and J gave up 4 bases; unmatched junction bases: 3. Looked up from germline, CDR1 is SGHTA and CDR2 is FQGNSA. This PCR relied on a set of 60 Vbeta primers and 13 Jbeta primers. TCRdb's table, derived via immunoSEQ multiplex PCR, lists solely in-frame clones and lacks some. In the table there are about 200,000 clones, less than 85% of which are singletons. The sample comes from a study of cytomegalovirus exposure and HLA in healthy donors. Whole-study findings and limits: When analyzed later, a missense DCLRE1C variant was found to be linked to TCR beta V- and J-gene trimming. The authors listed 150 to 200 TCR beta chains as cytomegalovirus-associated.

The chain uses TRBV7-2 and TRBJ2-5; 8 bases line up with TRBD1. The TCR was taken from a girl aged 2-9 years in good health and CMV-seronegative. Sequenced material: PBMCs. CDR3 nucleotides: TGTGCCAGCAGCCGTGGACAGGGAGAGACCCAGTACTTC. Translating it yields CASSRGQGETQYF.